Following are 16 T cell receptor beta chains from one sample sequenced in a study of blood T cell repertoires in COVID-19. Data came from immunoSEQ multiplex PCR; TCRdb stores just in-frame clones and leaves some out. The sample yields about 310,000 clones, roughly 90% seen once. Sequenced: peripheral blood. These receptors were obtained from a woman in her thirties or forties with COVID-19, enrolled during active disease.

The V and J genes are TRBV13 and TRBJ1-3; 10 bases align to TRBD1. The CDR3 spans 16 residues. Germline assignment: CDR1 PRHDT and CDR2 FYEKMQ (reference sequence). The ends lost 3 bases at V and 4 bases at J; junction bases unmatched: 6. Here the CDR3 reads CASSLRRQGAGNTIYF. In DNA, the CDR3 is TGTGCCAGCAGCTTGCGGCGACAGGGGGCGGGAAACACCATATATTTT.

In its sample, this clone was seen a few times. V usage is TRBV4-1 and J usage is TRBJ1-1; 9 bases are a match to TRBD1. The CDR3 extends over 14 amino acids. CDR1 is MGHRA and CDR2 is YSYEKL in the germline V gene. The V gene end was trimmed by 6 bases and the J gene end by 6 bases; junction bases not matched to a gene: 8. The CDR3 sequence is CASRRDRAYPEAFF. The CDR3, as DNA: TGCGCCAGCAGAAGGGACAGGGCTTACCCTGAAGCTTTCTTT.

This chain links TRBV28 with TRBJ1-1; 9 nucleotides match TRBD1. Germline V gene sequence: CDR1 MDHEN, CDR2 SYDVKM. CDR3 length: 16 amino acids. Trimming at V came to 5 bases and at J to 4 bases, leaving 11 bases not matched to a gene. The DNA for the CDR3 is TGTGCCAGCAGTCCCTTTACAGGGGGCGAAGGCACTGAAGCTTTCTTT. Protein sequence: CASSPFTGGEGTEAFF.

The gene calls are TRBV28 and TRBJ2-1; 7 positions match TRBD2. This CDR3 comprises 15 residues. CDR1 is MDHEN, CDR2 SYDVKM, per germline. J gave up 5 bases and V 2 bases, and 6 bases lay outside the gene matches. DNA for the CDR3: TGTGCCAGCAGTTTACCGCGGCTAGCGGACAATGAGCAGTTCTTC. Encoded protein: CASSLPRLADNEQFF.

The chain is built from TRBV27 and TRBJ2-7, with 9 bases matching TRBD1. The CDR3 sequence is 14 residues long. After removal of 6 bases from V and 6 bases from J, the junction contained 9 bases not matched to a gene. The germline V gene has CDR1 MNHEY and CDR2 SMNVEV (reference sequence). As DNA, the CDR3 is TGTGCCAGCAGATCCGGGACAGGGAATCGCGAGCAGTACTTC. Amino acid sequence: CASRSGTGNREQYF.

This clone has just a few counts. This rearrangement joins TRBV7-9 to TRBJ1-4, with TRBD1 as a possible D gene (6 bases). The CDR3 loop spans 13 amino acids. Germline loops: CDR1 SEHNR, CDR2 FQNEAQ (reference sequence). The ends were cut back, 5 bases at V and 5 bases at J, with 9 bases in the middle. This CDR3 reads CASSGQLNEKLFF. CDR3 DNA sequence: TGTGCCAGCAGCGGACAGTTGAATGAAAAACTGTTTTTT.

CDR3 DNA: TGTGCCAGCAGTTCTTACACTCGGGTGGGCTCCTACGAGCAGTACTTC. It encodes CASSSYTRVGSYEQYF. This chain links TRBV28 with TRBJ2-7; D not certain. CDR3 size: 16 residues. Germline V lookup: CDR1 MDHEN, CDR2 SYDVKM. With 4 bases removed from V and 0 bases from J, the gap between germline ends came to 16 bases.

The chain couples TRBV29-1 to TRBJ1-1; the D gene is possibly TRBD1 (6 bases). The germline V and J ends were trimmed by 8 bases and 1 base, with 14 bases remaining between them. The CDR3 has 13 amino acids. Germline CDR1 SQVTM, CDR2 ANQGSEA. CDR3 protein: CSLRGAGNTEAFF. The DNA for the CDR3 is TGCAGCCTCCGGGGGGCGGGGAACACTGAAGCTTTCTTT.

This chain joins TRBV12-5 and TRBJ1-1, with D perhaps TRBD1 (5 bases). CDR1 is LGHNT and CDR2 is FRNRAP in the germline V gene. The CDR3 contains 13 residues. V lost 3 bases to trimming and J lost 6 bases, with 11 bases between them. CDR3 nucleotide sequence: TGTGCTAGTGGTTTACCAGGACATCCTGAAGCTTTCTTT. Encoded protein: CASGLPGHPEAFF.

This chain joins TRBV20-1 and TRBJ1-6; D gene uncertain. The CDR3 is made up of 16 amino acids. Germline CDR1 reads DFQATT; CDR2 reads SNEGSKA (reference sequence). V lost 3 bases, J lost 3 bases, and 15 bases lay in between. The CDR3 region is CSASSSPVGYNSPLHF. In nucleotides, the CDR3 is TGCAGTGCTAGTAGTTCCCCGGTCGGCTATAATTCACCCCTCCACTTT.

This clone was observed a few times. The rearrangement links TRBV5-1 to TRBJ1-3; D call uncertain. CDR1 SGHRS and CDR2 YFSETQ come from the germline V gene. The CDR3 spans 14 residues. V was shortened by 4 bases and J by 0 bases, with 8 bases between the two germline ends. In DNA form, the CDR3 reads TGCGCCAGCAGCCGAGATATCTCTGGAAACACCATATATTTT. Encoded protein: CASSRDISGNTIYF.

The chain joins TRBV30 to TRBJ1-3, with TRBD1 matching over 9 bases. Trimming cost V 5 bases and J 0 bases; bases outside gene matches: 8. Germline V CDR1 and CDR2: GTSNPN, SVGIG (reference sequence). This CDR3 region has 16 residues. For the CDR3, the DNA is TGTGCCTGGGGAGCCGGGACAGGGAACTCTGGAAACACCATATATTTT. Protein sequence: CAWGAGTGNSGNTIYF.

The rearrangement joins TRBV7-3 to TRBJ2-2; D is possibly TRBD2 (5 bases). CDR3 size: 15 residues. Germline V lookup: CDR1 SGHTA, CDR2 FQGTGA. The ends were cut back, 4 bases at V and 9 bases at J, with 18 bases in the middle. Written as DNA, the CDR3 is TGTGCCAGCAGCTCCGGCCTCCTGCGAGGGCGGGAGCTGTTTTTT. It yields the protein CASSSGLLRGRELFF.

The table lists this clone with a count of one. V gene TRBV3-1 (or the pseudogene TRBV3-2) combines with J gene TRBJ1-2; D not certain. There are 17 residues in the CDR3. Trimming removed 3 bases from V and 5 bases from J, with 22 bases in between. Germline V CDR1 and CDR2: LGHDT, YNNKEL (reference sequence). The CDR3 region is CASSHSLGPRERYGYTF. CDR3 nucleotide sequence: TGTGCCAGCAGCCATTCCCTAGGACCGAGGGAGCGGTATGGCTACACCTTC.

V and J are TRBV5-6 and TRBJ1-2; D uncertain. This CDR3 region has 16 residues. CDR1 and CDR2 (germline): SGHDT, YYEEEE. The V gene lost 2 bases and the J gene lost 0 bases, with 14 bases spanning the gap. The CDR3, as DNA: TGTGCCAGCAGCTTTCCAGAGGCGAATTCTAACTATGGCTACACCTTC. Its protein product is CASSFPEANSNYGYTF.

J is TRBJ1-4 and V is TRBV5-4; D is possibly TRBD1 (6 bases). From germline, CDR1 is SGHNT and CDR2 YYREEE (reference sequence). This CDR3 comprises 14 residues. Trimming cost V 4 bases and J 6 bases, with 13 bases left between them. The CDR3 DNA is TGTGCCAGCAGCCGCGACAGGTCCGATGAAAAACTGTTTTTT. Residues: CASSRDRSDEKLFF.